This T cell receptor beta chain was retrieved from a study of radiotherapy plus CTLA-4 blockade in lung cancer. Study-level points and caveats: The authors reported that early blood T cell clone dynamics, with interferon-beta, best predicted response. Some TCR clones had been derived from tumors. These clones expanded in peripheral blood after radiotherapy plus ipilimumab.

A word on this clone: As yet, its antigen is unknown.

CDR3 length equals 15 residues. The V gene lost 4 bases and the J gene lost 4 bases, with 16 bases spanning the gap. Per the germline V gene, CDR1 is LGHNA and CDR2 is YNFKEQ. Here immunoSEQ multiplex PCR was the method, and the copy in TCRdb shows in-frame clones only, minus some. The repertoire holds about 45,000 clones, with almost 65% as singletons. The sample in question was peripheral blood, obtained from a patient treated with radiotherapy plus ipilimumab. The chain uses TRBV4-2 and TRBJ1-2; TRBD1 might be the D (6 bases). The TCR sequence derives from a human donor with non-small cell lung cancer who had a partial response to radiotherapy plus ipilimumab. The CDR3 sequence: CASSRDRIDTYGYTF. The DNA of the CDR3 is TGTGCCAGCAGCCGAGACAGGATCGACACCTATGGCTACACCTTC.